The present entry profiles one T cell receptor beta chain with its context. Using immunoSEQ multiplex PCR, the repertoire was profiled, and TCRdb retains in-frame clones only, with some absent. Here the sample spans fewer than 85,000 clones, about 93% being singletons. This CDR3 is 15 amino acids long. Germline V gene lookup returns CDR1 MNHGY and CDR2 SAAAGT. V gave up 8 bases and J gave up 2 bases; unmatched junction bases: 8. The data belong to a study of T cell changes during pregnancy in multiple sclerosis. This chain uses TRBV6-8 with TRBJ2-3; 9 nucleotides match TRBD2. The clonotype comes from a female donor in good health, enrolled as a control in a pregnancy study. The sequences come from peripheral blood, collected in the first trimester of pregnancy. In nucleotides, the CDR3 is TGTGCCAGCCCCCCAATAGCGGGGGCCACAGATACGCAGTATTTT. The encoded protein is CASPPIAGATDTQYF.